The entry below gives a single T cell receptor delta chain sequence along with its context. Antigen specificity is unknown. The sample belongs to a study of Vδ1+ human thymocytes. Study-level findings and limits: The authors advised highly purified populations and single-cell validation. In the thymus, TRG and TRD repertoires looked highly polyclonal with Gaussian CDR3 lengths. Roughly 22% of thymic delta-chain sequences were Vdelta2, with few Vdelta3, unlike blood Vdelta1+ controls.

The sorted cells were CD3+ Vdelta1+ Vdelta2- thymocytes from alphabeta-depleted thymus. Sorted Vdelta1+ thymocytes were about 97% to 99.6% pure. The V and J ends lost 6 bases and 2 bases respectively, with 22 bases between them. The V gene's germline CDR1 is TSWWSYY and CDR2 QGS. The CDR3 extends over 17 amino acids. The template was reverse-transcribed extracted RNA. Pooled V-gene forward primers with one constant-region reverse primer generated the CDR3 amplicons by multiplex PCR. TCRdb called clones from the multiplex PCR reads again using CATT. Here the sample spans about 55,000 delta-chain clones, less than 20% being singletons.

The sample was Vdelta1+ gamma-delta thymocytes from the thymus. Subset: FACS-sorted CD3+ TCRalphabeta- TCRVdelta1+ TCRVdelta2- thymocytes. The sequence was obtained from a boy in the first two years of life who had congenital heart surgery. The V and J genes are TRDV1 and TRDJ1, with a weak D call TRDD3 (7 bases). This CDR3 is CALGPFPRRDTTDKLIF. The DNA for the CDR3 is TGTGCTCTTGGACCCTTCCCTCGTAGGGATACAACCGATAAACTCATCTTT.